The 12 T cell receptor beta chains given below trace back to one sample, sequenced in a study of blood T cell repertoires in COVID-19. TCRdb keeps only in-frame clones here, not all; method: immunoSEQ multiplex PCR. The table includes some 98,000 clones, 65% to 90% detected once. Sequenced input: peripheral blood. The receptors stem from a man in his 60s with acute or convalescent COVID-19.

The rearrangement joins TRBV27 to TRBJ1-2; D possibly corresponds to TRBD1 (6 bases). The length of the CDR3 is 15 residues. Germline CDR1 and CDR2: MNHEY and SMNVEV (reference sequence). With 3 bases removed from V and 4 bases from J, the gap between germline ends came to 15 bases. The CDR3 bases are TGTGCCAGCAGTTTGTCGTCAGGGGTCCTCTATGGCTACACCTTC. Protein: CASSLSSGVLYGYTF.

The chain is built from TRBV7-9 and TRBJ1-4, with 7 positions matching TRBD1. The CDR3 sequence is 14 residues long. The V and J ends lost 5 bases and 4 bases, in that order; junction bases with no gene match: 4. CDR1 is SEHNR, CDR2 FQNEAQ, per germline (reference sequence). The CDR3 here is CASSPRDSNEKLFF. Here the CDR3 DNA reads TGTGCCAGCAGCCCAAGGGACAGTAATGAAAAACTGTTTTTT.

This clone was counted a single time. This chain connects TRBV27 to TRBJ2-1, with TRBD1 identical over 8 bases. Germline values: CDR1 MNHEY, CDR2 SMNVEV (reference sequence). CDR3 size: 14 residues. J gave up 3 bases and V 6 bases, and 4 bases lay outside the gene matches. Written as DNA, the CDR3 is TGTGCCAGCAGGGAGACAGGGGTCTACAATGAGCAGTTCTTC. Encoded protein: CASRETGVYNEQFF.

The rearrangement uses TRBV14 and TRBJ1-1; no clear D gene. Germline-derived CDR1 and CDR2 are SGHDN and FVKESK. CDR3 length: 15 residues. Trimming pared 5 bases from V and 1 base from J, leaving 14 bases between. As DNA, the CDR3 is TGTGCCAGCAGCTCCGCCGGCGGTAAGAACACTGAAGCTTTCTTT. Protein sequence: CASSSAGGKNTEAFF.

The chain joins TRBV28 to TRBJ2-4; perhaps TRBD1 as D (5 bases). The germline gives CDR1 MDHEN, CDR2 SYDVKM. The CDR3 is 15 amino acids. The germline V and J ends were trimmed by 2 bases and 1 base, with 9 bases remaining between them. This CDR3 reads CASSLISGAKNIQYF. CDR3 nucleotide sequence: TGTGCCAGCAGTTTAATTTCAGGGGCCAAAAACATTCAGTACTTC.

This chain connects TRBV27 to TRBJ2-5, with D perhaps TRBD2 (5 bases). The V end was cut by 7 bases, the J end by 4 bases, with 31 bases between. The CDR3 is 19 amino acids. Per germline, CDR1 MNHEY and CDR2 SMNVEV (reference sequence). CDR3 region: CASNPLPPTASSFSETQYF. CDR3 in DNA: TGTGCCAGCAACCCACTCCCCCCCACCGCTAGCTCATTCTCAGAGACCCAGTACTTC.

This chain connects TRBV7-2 to TRBJ2-5; D is possibly TRBD2 (5 bases). The V gene lost 1 base and the J gene lost 5 bases, with 14 bases spanning the gap. The germline gives CDR1 SGHTA, CDR2 FQGNSA. This CDR3 comprises 15 residues. The CDR3 is CASSLGSGPGETQYF. In DNA, the CDR3 is TGTGCCAGCAGCTTAGGTTCTGGACCGGGGGAGACCCAGTACTTC.

V gene TRBV5-4 combines with J gene TRBJ2-1; 10 bases line up with TRBD2. CDR1 and CDR2 from the germline V gene are SGHNT and YYREEE (reference sequence). V shed 7 bases and J 5 bases; nucleotides not matched to a gene: 9. The CDR3 length is 15 residues. In DNA form, the CDR3 reads TGTGCCAGCCACACACTAGCGGGGCTACACAATGAGCAGTTCTTC. This encodes CASHTLAGLHNEQFF.

V gene TRBV5-1 combines with J gene TRBJ1-4, with a possible D match to TRBD1 (6 bases). V was trimmed by 2 bases and J by 12 bases, leaving 20 bases between them. CDR3 length: 15 residues. In germline, CDR1 is SGHRS, CDR2 YFSETQ. The CDR3 DNA reads as TGCGCCAGCAGCTTCAGTGGGGGCGGCATGGGCGAACTGTTTTTT. This encodes CASSFSGGGMGELFF.

This chain joins TRBV10-3 and TRBJ1-2; 11 bases line up with TRBD1. Per the germline V gene, CDR1 is ENHRY and CDR2 is SYGVKD. V gave up 4 bases and J gave up 4 bases; unmatched junction bases: 14. The CDR3 covers 18 residues. CDR3: CAISANRDRGLLSYGYTF. The DNA for the CDR3 is TGTGCCATCAGTGCTAACCGGGACAGGGGGTTGTTGTCCTATGGCTACACCTTC.

The CDR3 DNA is TGTGCCAGCAGCTTGGCACTAGCGGGGGGGACAGATACGCAGTATTTT. Translation: CASSLALAGGTDTQYF. The chain links TRBV5-4 to TRBJ2-3; 13 bases map to TRBD2. CDR1 and CDR2 (germline): SGHNT, YYREEE (reference sequence). CDR3 length: 16 residues. V dropped 0 bases and J dropped 3; count of bases not matched to a gene: 1.

The V gene is TRBV19, the J gene TRBJ2-1, with 9 bases matching TRBD1. The CDR3 runs 15 residues. In germline, CDR1 is LNHDA, CDR2 SQIVND (reference sequence). J was trimmed by 3 bases and V by 5 bases; bases with no gene match: 5. The chain's CDR3 is CASSGLTGGYNEQFF. DNA of the CDR3: TGTGCCAGTAGTGGGCTGACAGGGGGCTACAATGAGCAGTTCTTC.